Listed here is a single T cell receptor beta chain. The V end lost 1 base, the J end lost 3 bases, and 7 bases lay between the germline ends. The germline gives CDR1 SGHTA, CDR2 FQGNSA. This CDR3 comprises 15 residues. The source of the sample is a study of blood T cell repertoires in COVID-19. Study context: Sources were T cells, B-cell-depleted T cells, or PBMCs; the material itself was cDNA or gDNA.

In the authors' workflow: Amplification of reference gene primers was used by the study to estimate nucleated cell counts. Here immunoSEQ multiplex PCR was the method, and the copy in TCRdb shows in-frame clones only, minus some. V and J calls and clone size come straight from that table; D and trimming were deduced from the DNA. The sample yields 50,000 or so clones, 65% to 90% seen once. The sequence was obtained from a man in his 70s with acute or convalescent COVID-19. The chain employs TRBV7-2 and TRBJ2-6; D is ambiguous. Sequenced input: peripheral blood. CDR3 DNA: TGTGCCAGCAGCTTAGTACGCGGTGGGGCCAACGTCCTGACTTTC. The encoded protein is CASSLVRGGANVLTF.